The rows below give T cell receptor beta chains drawn from one sample of a study of blood T cell repertoires in COVID-19. Produced via immunoSEQ multiplex PCR; TCRdb's table is partial and in-frame only. The table records 300,000 to 350,000 clones, over 70% of them present only once. Sample: PBMCs or T cells enriched from blood (not recorded which). The receptors here all came from a man aged 30 to 45 who had recovered from COVID-19. Both conserved end residues are part of each CDR3. A D gene is named only where the DNA matches it firmly. Clone size is shown for a subset of rows, as once, few, many or a class of expanded clone.

CDR3	DNA	V	J	size	D
CASSLREKLFF	TGTGCCAGCAGTTTGAGGGAAAAACTGTTTTTT	TRBV27	TRBJ1-4	-	-
CASSLSQGARFGYTF	TGTGCCAGCAGTTTATCGCAGGGGGCGCGGTTTGGCTACACCTTC	TRBV27	TRBJ1-2	-	TRBD1
CATSEGAGNQPQHF	TGTGCCACCAGCGAGGGGGCTGGAAATCAGCCCCAGCATTTT	TRBV15	TRBJ1-5	-	TRBD1
CASSLTQVNTEAFF	TGTGCCAGCAGCCTAACTCAGGTGAACACTGAAGCTTTCTTT	TRBV9	TRBJ1-1	once	-
CASSQRSGSGTEAFF	TGTGCCAGCAGCCAACGATCAGGGTCGGGCACTGAAGCTTTCTTT	TRBV7-8	TRBJ1-1	-	-
CASSLSGLNTEAFF	TGTGCCAGTAGTCTTAGCGGCCTTAACACTGAAGCTTTCTTT	TRBV19	TRBJ1-1	-	-
CASSLESREIDYEQYF	TGCGCCAGCAGCTTGGAATCGCGGGAGATTGACTACGAGCAGTACTTC	TRBV5-1	TRBJ2-7	-	TRBD2
CASSLGGGLTGELFF	TGTGCCAGCAGTTTAGGCGGGGGGCTCACCGGGGAGCTGTTTTTT	TRBV27	TRBJ2-2	-	TRBD2
CATSRDRLREQFF	TGTGCCACCAGCAGAGACCGCCTCAGGGAGCAGTTCTTC	TRBV15	TRBJ2-1	-	-
CASSKRLPQGNYGYTF	TGCGCCAGCAGTAAAAGACTCCCCCAGGGGAACTATGGCTACACCTTC	TRBV5-1	TRBJ1-2	-	-
CAISEGGATQPQHF	TGTGCCATCAGTGAGGGGGGGGCCACTCAGCCCCAGCATTTT	TRBV10-3	TRBJ1-5	-	-
CASSIGQGYNQPQHF	TGTGCCAGTAGTATCGGACAGGGCTACAATCAGCCCCAGCATTTT	TRBV19	TRBJ1-5	-	TRBD1
CASSLSSFGELFF	TGTGCCAGCAGCTTGAGTAGTTTCGGGGAGCTGTTTTTT	TRBV6-5	TRBJ2-2	-	-
CASSLVGEKLFF	TGTGCCAGCAGCTTAGTGGGCGAAAAACTGTTTTTT	TRBV7-9	TRBJ1-4	-	-
CASTLGARGNIQYF	TGTGCCAGCACCCTGGGGGCTAGAGGGAACATTCAGTACTTC	TRBV28	TRBJ2-4	-	-
CASTMDRGQGYTF	TGTGCCAGCACTATGGACAGGGGGCAAGGCTACACCTTC	TRBV27	TRBJ1-2	-	TRBD1
CASSPAGRDEKLFF	TGTGCCAGCAGTCCCGCCGGGAGGGATGAAAAACTGTTTTTT	TRBV6-5	TRBJ1-4	-	-
CASSPQGASYNEQFF	TGTGCCAGCAGTCCCCAGGGGGCATCCTACAATGAGCAGTTCTTC	TRBV2	TRBJ2-1	-	TRBD1
CASSSMRGDTQYF	TGCGCCAGCAGCTCAATGAGAGGGGATACGCAGTATTTT	TRBV5-1	TRBJ2-3	-	-
CASSQGSGGRGTDTQYF	TGTGCCAGCAGCCAAGGTAGCGGGGGGCGGGGCACAGATACGCAGTATTTT	TRBV4-2	TRBJ2-3	-	TRBD2
CASSLVTGTQETQYF	TGCGCCAGCAGCTTGGTGACAGGGACCCAAGAGACCCAGTACTTC	TRBV5-1	TRBJ2-5	-	TRBD1
CASSTPQEGNTQYF	TGTGCCAGCAGCACCCCCCAAGAGGGAAATACGCAGTATTTT	TRBV13	TRBJ2-3	-	-
CASSLRGGGFQETQYF	TGCGCCAGCAGCTTGCGTGGCGGGGGATTCCAAGAGACCCAGTACTTC	TRBV5-1	TRBJ2-5	-	TRBD2
CASSLLSGGSGNTIYF	TGCGCCAGCAGCTTGTTGTCAGGGGGGTCTGGAAACACCATATATTTT	TRBV5-1	TRBJ1-3	once	TRBD1
CASSPPDFYEQYF	TGTGCCAGCAGTCCCCCTGACTTCTACGAGCAGTACTTC	TRBV12-3/TRBV12-4	TRBJ2-7	few	-
CASSLTGTEYNSPLHF	TGTGCCAGCAGCTTGACCGGGACAGAATATAATTCACCCCTCCACTTT	TRBV5-6	TRBJ1-6	-	TRBD1
CASSQDRQGLGYSPLHF	TGCGCCAGCAGCCAAGATCGACAGGGCTTGGGGTATTCACCCCTCCACTTT	TRBV4-1	TRBJ1-6	-	TRBD1
CASSLPEDYGYTF	TGTGCCAGCAGTTTACCGGAGGACTATGGCTACACCTTC	TRBV28	TRBJ1-2	-	-
CASSIGWTGGGGNQPQHF	TGTGCCAGTAGTATAGGTTGGACAGGGGGAGGGGGCAATCAGCCCCAGCATTTT	TRBV19	TRBJ1-5	-	TRBD1